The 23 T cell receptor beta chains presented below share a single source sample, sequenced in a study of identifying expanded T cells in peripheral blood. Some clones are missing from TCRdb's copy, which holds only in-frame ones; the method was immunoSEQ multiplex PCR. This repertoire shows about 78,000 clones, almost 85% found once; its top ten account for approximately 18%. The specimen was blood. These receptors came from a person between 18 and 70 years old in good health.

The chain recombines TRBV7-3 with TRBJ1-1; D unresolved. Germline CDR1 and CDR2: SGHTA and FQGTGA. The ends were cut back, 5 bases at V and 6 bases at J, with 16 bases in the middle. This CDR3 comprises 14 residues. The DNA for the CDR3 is TGTGCCAGCAGCCTCCGGGCTCTCCGTCCTGAAGCTTTCTTT. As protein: CASSLRALRPEAFF.

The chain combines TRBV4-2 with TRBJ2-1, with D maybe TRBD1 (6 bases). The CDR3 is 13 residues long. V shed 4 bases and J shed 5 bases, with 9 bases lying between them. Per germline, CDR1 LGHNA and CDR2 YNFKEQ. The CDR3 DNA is TGTGCCAGCAGCCCGGACAGTAACAATGAGCAGTTCTTC. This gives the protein CASSPDSNNEQFF.

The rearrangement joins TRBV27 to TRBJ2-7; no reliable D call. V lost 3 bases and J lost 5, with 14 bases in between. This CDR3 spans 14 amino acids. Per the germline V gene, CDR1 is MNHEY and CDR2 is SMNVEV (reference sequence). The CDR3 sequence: CASSFPGPRHEQYF. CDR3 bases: TGTGCCAGCAGTTTCCCGGGTCCTCGGCACGAGCAGTACTTC.

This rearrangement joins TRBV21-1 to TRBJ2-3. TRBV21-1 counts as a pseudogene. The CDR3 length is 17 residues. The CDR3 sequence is CASSKDGGRKFTDTQYF. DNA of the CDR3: TGTGCCAGCAGCAAAGATGGGGGGCGAAAATTCACAGATACGCAGTATTTT.

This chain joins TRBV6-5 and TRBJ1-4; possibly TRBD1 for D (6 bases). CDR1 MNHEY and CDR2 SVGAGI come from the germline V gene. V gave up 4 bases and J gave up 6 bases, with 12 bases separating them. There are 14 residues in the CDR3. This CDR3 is CASSSIRGDEKLFF. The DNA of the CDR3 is TGTGCCAGCAGTTCCATCAGGGGAGATGAAAAACTGTTTTTT.

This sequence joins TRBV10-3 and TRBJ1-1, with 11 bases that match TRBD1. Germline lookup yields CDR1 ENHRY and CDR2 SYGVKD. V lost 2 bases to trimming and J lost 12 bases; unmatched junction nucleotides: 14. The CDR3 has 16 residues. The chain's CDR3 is CAISETGTGGKSETFF. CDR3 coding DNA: TGTGCCATCAGTGAGACAGGGACAGGGGGTAAGTCTGAGACTTTCTTT.

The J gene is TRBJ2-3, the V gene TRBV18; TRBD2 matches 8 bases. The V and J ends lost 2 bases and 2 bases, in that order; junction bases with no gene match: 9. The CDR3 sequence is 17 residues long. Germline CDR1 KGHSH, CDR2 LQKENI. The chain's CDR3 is CASSPFGRAGDTDTQYF. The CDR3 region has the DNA TGTGCCAGCTCACCATTCGGTCGAGCGGGGGACACAGATACGCAGTATTTT.

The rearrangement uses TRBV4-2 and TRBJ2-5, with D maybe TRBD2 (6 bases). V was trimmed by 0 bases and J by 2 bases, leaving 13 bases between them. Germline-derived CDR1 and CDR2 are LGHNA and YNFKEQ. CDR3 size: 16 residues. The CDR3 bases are TGTGCCAGCAGCCAAGAGCTCGGACTATTGCAAGAGACCCAGTACTTC. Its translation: CASSQELGLLQETQYF.

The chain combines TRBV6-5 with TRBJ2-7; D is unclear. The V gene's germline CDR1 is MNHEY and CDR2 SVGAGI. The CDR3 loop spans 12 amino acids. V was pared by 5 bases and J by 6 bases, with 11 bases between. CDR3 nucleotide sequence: TGTGCCAGCAGTCAAACCACGGGCGAGCAGTACTTC. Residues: CASSQTTGEQYF.

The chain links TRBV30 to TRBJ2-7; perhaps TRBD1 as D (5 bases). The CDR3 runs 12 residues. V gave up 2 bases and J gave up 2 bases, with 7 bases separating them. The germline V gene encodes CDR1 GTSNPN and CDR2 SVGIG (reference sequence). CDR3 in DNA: TGTGCCTGGAGTAAACAGGCCTACGAGCAGTACTTC. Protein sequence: CAWSKQAYEQYF.

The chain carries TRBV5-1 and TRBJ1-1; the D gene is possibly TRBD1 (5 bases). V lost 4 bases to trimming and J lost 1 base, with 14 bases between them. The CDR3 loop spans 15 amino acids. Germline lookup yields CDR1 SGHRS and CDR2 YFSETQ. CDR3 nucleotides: TGCGCCAGCAGCAATCCGGGGCGGACGAACACTGAAGCTTTCTTT. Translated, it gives CASSNPGRTNTEAFF.

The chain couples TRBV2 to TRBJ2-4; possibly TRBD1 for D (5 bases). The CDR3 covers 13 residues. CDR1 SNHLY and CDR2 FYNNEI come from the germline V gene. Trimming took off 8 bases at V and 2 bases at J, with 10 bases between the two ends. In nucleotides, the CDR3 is TGTGCCAGCGGGGCGTTCTCCAAAAACATTCAGTACTTC. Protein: CASGAFSKNIQYF.

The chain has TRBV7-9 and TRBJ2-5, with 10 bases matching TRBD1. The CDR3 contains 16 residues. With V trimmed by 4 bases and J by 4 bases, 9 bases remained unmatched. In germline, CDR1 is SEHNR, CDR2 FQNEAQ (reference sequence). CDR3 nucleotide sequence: TGTGCCAGCAGCTCGTGGACAGGGGGGAGTGTAGAGACCCAGTACTTC. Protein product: CASSSWTGGSVETQYF.

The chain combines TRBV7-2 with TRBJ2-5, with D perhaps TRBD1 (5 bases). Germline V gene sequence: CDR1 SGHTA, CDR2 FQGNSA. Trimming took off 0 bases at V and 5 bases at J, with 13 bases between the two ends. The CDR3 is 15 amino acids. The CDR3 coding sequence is TGTGCCAGCAGCTTAGCCCTAGGGGTGGGGGAGACCCAGTACTTC. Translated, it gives CASSLALGVGETQYF. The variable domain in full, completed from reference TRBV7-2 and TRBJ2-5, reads GAGVSQSPSNKVTEKGKDVELRCDPISGHTALYWYRQSLGQGLEFLIYFQGNSAPDKSGLPSDRFSAERTGGSVSTLTIQRTQQEDSAVYLCASSLALGVGETQYFGPGTRLLVL.

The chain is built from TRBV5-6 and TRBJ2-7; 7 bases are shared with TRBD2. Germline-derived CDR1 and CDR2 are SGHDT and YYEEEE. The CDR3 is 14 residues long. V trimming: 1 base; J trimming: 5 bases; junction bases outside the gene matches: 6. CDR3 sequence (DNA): TGTGCCAGCAGCTTGCAAATCGGGAGGAACGAGCAGTACTTC. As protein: CASSLQIGRNEQYF.

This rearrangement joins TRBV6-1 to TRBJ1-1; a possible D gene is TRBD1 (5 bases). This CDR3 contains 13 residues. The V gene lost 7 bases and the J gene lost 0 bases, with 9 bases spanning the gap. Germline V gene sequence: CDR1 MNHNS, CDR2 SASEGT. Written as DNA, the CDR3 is TGTGCCAGCACCGGGACTGTGAACACTGAAGCTTTCTTT. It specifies CASTGTVNTEAFF.

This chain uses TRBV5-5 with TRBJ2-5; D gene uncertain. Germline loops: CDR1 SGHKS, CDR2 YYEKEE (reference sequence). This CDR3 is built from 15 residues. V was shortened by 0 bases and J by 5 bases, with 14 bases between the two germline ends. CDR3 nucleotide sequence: TGTGCCAGCAGCTTGGATGTTAGGATAAAGGAGACCCAGTACTTC. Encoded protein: CASSLDVRIKETQYF. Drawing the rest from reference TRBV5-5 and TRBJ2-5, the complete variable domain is DAGVTQSPTHLIKTRGQQVTLRCSPISGHKSVSWYQQVLGQGPQFIFQYYEKEERGRGNFPDRFSARQFPNYSSELNVNALLLGDSALYLCASSLDVRIKETQYFGPGTRLLVL.

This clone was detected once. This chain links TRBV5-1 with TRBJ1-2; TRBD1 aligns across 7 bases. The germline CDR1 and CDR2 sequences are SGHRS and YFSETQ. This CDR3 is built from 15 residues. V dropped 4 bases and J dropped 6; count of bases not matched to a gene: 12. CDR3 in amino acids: CASSQNTGAGDGYTF. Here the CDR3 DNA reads TGCGCCAGCAGCCAGAATACAGGGGCCGGCGATGGCTACACCTTC.

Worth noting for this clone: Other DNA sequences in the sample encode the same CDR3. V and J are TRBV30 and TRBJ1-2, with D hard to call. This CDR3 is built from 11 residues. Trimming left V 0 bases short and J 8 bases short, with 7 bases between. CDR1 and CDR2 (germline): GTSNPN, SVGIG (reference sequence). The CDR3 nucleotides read TGTGCCTGGAGTGTACTTTCCGGCTACACCTTC. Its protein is CAWSVLSGYTF.

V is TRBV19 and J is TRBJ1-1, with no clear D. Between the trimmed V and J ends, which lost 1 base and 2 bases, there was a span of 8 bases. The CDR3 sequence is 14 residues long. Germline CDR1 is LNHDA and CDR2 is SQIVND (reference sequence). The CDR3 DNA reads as TGTGCCAGTAGTATAGGCGGCGCTAACACTGAAGCTTTCTTT. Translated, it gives CASSIGGANTEAFF.

The CDR3 DNA sequence: TGTGCCAGTGAAAAACTAGGGATTGACACAGATACGCAGTATTTT. This gives the protein CASEKLGIDTDTQYF. The gene calls are TRBV2 and TRBJ2-3; D is possibly TRBD2 (5 bases). The CDR3 is 15 residues long. Trimming stripped 9 bases from V and 2 bases from J, with 18 bases between. Looked up from germline, CDR1 is SNHLY and CDR2 is FYNNEI.

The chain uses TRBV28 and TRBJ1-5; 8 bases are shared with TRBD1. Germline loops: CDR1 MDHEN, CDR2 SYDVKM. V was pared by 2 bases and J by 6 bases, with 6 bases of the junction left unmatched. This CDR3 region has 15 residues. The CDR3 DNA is TGTGCCAGCAGTTTAAGGCAGGGGGCGGTTCAGCCCCAGCATTTT. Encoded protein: CASSLRQGAVQPQHF.

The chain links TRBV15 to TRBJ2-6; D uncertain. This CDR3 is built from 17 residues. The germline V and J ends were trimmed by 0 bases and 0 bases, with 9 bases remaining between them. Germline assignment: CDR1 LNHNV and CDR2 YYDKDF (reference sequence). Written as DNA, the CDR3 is TGTGCCACCAGCAGAGATCCTATCGGCTCTGGGGCCAACGTCCTGACTTTC. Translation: CATSRDPIGSGANVLTF.